Presented here are 25 T cell receptor beta chains from one specimen sequenced in a study of T cells in Graves' hyperthyroidism and ophthalmopathy (dated by TCRdb to the late 2010s). To prepare the library, multiplex PCR was applied. Data came from an Illumina HiSeq 2000. The TCR beta CDR3 regions were amplified from the RNA transcripts. A first-round RT-PCR of the TCR CDR3 used the HTBI primer set with the Qiagen OneStep RT-PCR kit. Clones were called with MiXCR by TCRdb after fastp trimmed the public reads at Q25, and only in-frame beta chains were retained. Here each entry gathers all rows of one CDR3 protein and keeps the most common genes and DNA. In this sample the table shows fewer than 650,000 distinct CDR3 sequences, over 12% of which occur a single time. The ten largest clonotypes hold roughly 4.3% of the sample. The sequenced material came from blood. The receptors originated from a woman aged 40 to 50 with Graves' ophthalmopathy.

This clonotype was found many times. The rearrangement uses TRBV6-1 and TRBJ1-1, with no clear D. The germline gives CDR1 MNHNS, CDR2 SASEGT. The CDR3 consists of 13 residues. V lost 6 bases to trimming and J lost 3 bases, with 11 bases between them. CDR3: CASSRWEDTEAFF. Here the CDR3 DNA reads TGTGCCAGCAGCCGATGGGAGGACACTGAAGCTTTCTTT.

This clonotype has a count of ten or more. This sequence joins TRBV6-5 and TRBJ2-7, with 9 bases matching TRBD1. Germline V gene data show CDR1 as MNHEY and CDR2 as SVGAGI. Unmatched junction bases numbered 9, after V lost 4 bases and J lost 5 bases. This CDR3 comprises 15 residues. CDR3 nucleotides: TGTGCCAGCAGTTTCCTCCCGGGACAGGGTGACGAGCAGTACTTC. Translated: CASSFLPGQGDEQYF.

This clonotype has ten or more counts. The V call is TRBV29-1, the J call TRBJ2-5; D gene uncertain. The CDR3 loop spans 15 amino acids. CDR1 and CDR2 from the germline V gene are SQVTM and ANQGSEA. Trimming took 0 bases from V and 2 from J, leaving 13 bases between them. The CDR3 protein is CSVEDSQRLQETQYF. CDR3 DNA sequence: TGCAGCGTTGAAGATTCCCAGCGTCTTCAAGAGACCCAGTACTTC.

This clonotype was seen repeatedly, ten times or more. The chain employs TRBV28 and TRBJ1-5; a possible D gene is TRBD1 (6 bases). Germline V CDR1 and CDR2: MDHEN, SYDVKM. Trimming removed 6 bases at V and 0 bases at J, with 12 bases between. This CDR3 contains 15 residues. The CDR3 DNA follows: TGTGCCAGCAGCTTACAGGGACGTAGCAATCAGCCCCAGCATTTT. Its protein is CASSLQGRSNQPQHF.

This CDR3 reads CASSQGGGTPYGYTF. In nucleotides, the CDR3 is TGCGCCAGCAGCCAAGGCGGCGGGACCCCCTATGGCTACACCTTC. The genes are TRBV4-1 and TRBJ1-2; tentatively, D is TRBD1 (5 bases). V dropped 1 base and J dropped 4 bases, with 13 bases sitting between them. The CDR3 loop spans 15 amino acids. Germline V gives CDR1 MGHRA, CDR2 YSYEKL.

Ten or more counts support this clonotype. The chain couples TRBV7-8 to TRBJ1-6; 8 bases agree with TRBD1. The CDR3 length is 15 residues. The germline CDR1 and CDR2 sequences are SGHVS and FQNEAQ. V was pared by 5 bases and J by 10 bases, with 10 bases of the junction left unmatched. The CDR3 here is CASSPAGRGRSPLHF. DNA of the CDR3: TGTGCCAGCAGCCCAGCGGGCAGGGGGCGATCACCCCTCCACTTT.

This clonotype was detected ten times or more. The chain recombines TRBV5-6 with TRBJ2-7, with TRBD2 matching 10 bases. CDR3 length equals 18 residues. Trimming removed 2 bases from V and 0 bases from J; junction bases left unmatched: 11. The germline V gene encodes CDR1 SGHDT and CDR2 YYEEEE. The CDR3 loop is CASSFVAGGPTSSYEQYF. Here the CDR3 DNA reads TGTGCCAGCAGCTTTGTAGCGGGAGGCCCTACGAGCTCCTACGAGCAGTACTTC. Full variable domain (remainder filled in from reference TRBV5-6 and TRBJ2-7): DAGVTQSPTHLIKTRGQQVTLRCSPKSGHDTVSWYQQALGQGPQFIFQYYEEEERQRGNFPDRFSGHQFPNYSSELNVNALLLGDSALYLCASSFVAGGPTSSYEQYFGPGTRLTVT.

This rearrangement joins TRBV12-3 or TRBV12-4 to TRBJ1-5; D uncertain. The CDR3 sequence is 13 residues long. With 2 bases removed from V and 5 bases from J, the gap between germline ends came to 7 bases. The DNA of the CDR3 is TGTGCCAGCAGTTTATTTCTCGATCAGCCCCAGCATTTT. Encoded protein: CASSLFLDQPQHF.

This clonotype has at least ten counts. The chain carries TRBV20-1 and TRBJ1-1, with D uncertain. CDR1 is DFQATT, CDR2 SNEGSKA, per germline (reference sequence). Trimming removed 1 base at V and 5 bases at J, with 11 bases between. This CDR3 comprises 13 residues. The CDR3 DNA reads TGCAGTGCTAGAGTAGGTACAGCGACTGAAGCTTTCTTT. Translation: CSARVGTATEAFF.

This clonotype was counted many times. V and J are TRBV12-3 or TRBV12-4 and TRBJ1-2, with 9 bases fitting TRBD1. The CDR3 has 13 residues. J gave up 4 bases and V 5 bases, and 2 bases lay outside the gene matches. CDR3 DNA: TGTGCCAGCAGTACAGGGGGCCGCTATGGCTACACCTTC. This encodes CASSTGGRYGYTF.

This clonotype was seen at least ten times. The V gene is TRBV15, the J gene TRBJ2-5, with D uncertain. The CDR3 is made up of 14 amino acids. V lost 2 bases to trimming and J lost 1 base, with 8 bases between them. Germline CDR1 reads LNHNV; CDR2 reads YYDKDF (reference sequence). The CDR3 bases are TGTGCCACCAGCAGACTAGGAACCCAAGAGACCCAGTACTTC. Protein sequence: CATSRLGTQETQYF.

There are a few counts of this clonotype. The chain couples TRBV4-1 to TRBJ1-1; 10 positions agree with TRBD1. This CDR3 spans 16 amino acids. Germline CDR1 is MGHRA and CDR2 is YSYEKL. With V trimmed by 3 bases and J by 4 bases, 8 bases remained unmatched. CDR3 residues: CASSQYRTGGFTEAFF. Here the CDR3 DNA reads TGCGCCAGCAGCCAGTACCGGACAGGGGGGTTCACTGAAGCTTTCTTT.

This clonotype has more than one count but fewer than ten. The chain links TRBV7-2 to TRBJ2-5; D is uncertain. V was clipped by 2 bases and J by 5 bases, with 9 bases between them. In germline, CDR1 is SGHTA, CDR2 FQGNSA. The CDR3 spans 13 residues. For the CDR3, the DNA is TGTGCCAGCAGCTTATTCGCATACGAGACCCAGTACTTC. Its protein is CASSLFAYETQYF.

This clonotype was seen at least ten times. The chain uses TRBV10-3 and TRBJ1-1; maybe TRBD1 (5 bases). V lost 3 bases and J lost 1, with 6 bases in between. Germline-derived CDR1 and CDR2 are ENHRY and SYGVKD. This CDR3 contains 13 residues. The CDR3: CAISDGGNTEAFF. The CDR3 nucleotides read TGTGCCATCAGTGACGGGGGGAACACTGAAGCTTTCTTT.

There are many counts of this clonotype. Here the CDR3 reads CASSPSDGGSYNLYEQYF. DNA of the CDR3: TGTGCCAGCAGCCCGAGCGATGGCGGGAGCTACAATTTGTACGAGCAGTACTTC. The chain carries TRBV11-2 and TRBJ2-7; 7 bases fit TRBD2. CDR1 is SGHAT and CDR2 is FQNNGV in the germline V gene. J gave up 4 bases and V 5 bases, and 20 bases lay outside the gene matches. The CDR3 has 18 amino acids. Looking up the rest from reference TRBV11-2 and TRBJ2-7 gives the full variable domain: EAGVAQSPRYKIIEKRQSVAFWCNPISGHATLYWYQQILGQGPKLLIQFQNNGVVDDSQLPKDRFSAERLKGVDSTLKIQPAKLEDSAVYLCASSPSDGGSYNLYEQYFGPGTRLTVT.

This clonotype was counted ten times or more. The genes are TRBV12-3 or TRBV12-4 and TRBJ2-7; D might be TRBD1 or TRBD2, each matching 5 bases. V was pared by 2 bases and J by 5 bases, with 10 bases between. This CDR3 has 13 amino acids. CDR3 amino acids: CASSLTRDHEQYF. The DNA for the CDR3 is TGTGCCAGCAGTTTAACCAGGGACCACGAGCAGTACTTC.

This clonotype was picked up many times. The rearrangement uses TRBV19 and TRBJ1-1; no definite D call. The CDR3 consists of 14 residues. Trimming took off 3 bases at V and 7 bases at J, with 15 bases between the two ends. Germline CDR1 reads LNHDA; CDR2 reads SQIVND (reference sequence). CDR3 residues: CASSIGSRGFEAFF. The CDR3 region has the DNA TGTGCCAGTAGTATCGGTAGTCGAGGATTTGAAGCTTTCTTT.

The genes are TRBV15 and TRBJ2-5, with TRBD2 matching 10 bases. V shed 1 base and J 5 bases; nucleotides not matched to a gene: 7. This CDR3 contains 16 residues. The germline V gene encodes CDR1 LNHNV and CDR2 YYDKDF (reference sequence). CDR3 sequence: CATSRGGSGGYETQYF. DNA for the CDR3: TGTGCCACCAGCAGAGGGGGTAGCGGGGGGTATGAGACCCAGTACTTC.

The sample holds many counts of this clonotype. V gene TRBV30 combines with J gene TRBJ2-5; the D is unclear. This CDR3 has 15 residues. V was cut by 0 bases and J by 2 bases, with 13 bases left in between. Germline lookup yields CDR1 GTSNPN and CDR2 SVGIG (reference sequence). The CDR3 sequence: CAWSVKGWAQETQYF. In DNA form, the CDR3 reads TGTGCCTGGAGTGTGAAAGGGTGGGCACAAGAGACCCAGTACTTC.

This clonotype was detected ten times or more. The chain joins TRBV4-2 to TRBJ2-7, with TRBD2 as a possible D gene (5 bases). The CDR3 contains 14 residues. V lost 4 bases and J lost 0, with 10 bases in between. The germline V gene has CDR1 LGHNA and CDR2 YNFKEQ. The CDR3 sequence: CASSPGSPSYEQYF. The DNA for the CDR3 is TGTGCCAGCAGCCCGGGAAGCCCCTCCTACGAGCAGTACTTC.

This clonotype came up many times. The rearrangement uses TRBV29-1 and TRBJ2-5; D tentatively fits TRBD1 or TRBD2 (5 bases each). With 6 bases removed from V and 1 base from J, the gap between germline ends came to 12 bases. The CDR3 covers 13 residues. Germline V gives CDR1 SQVTM, CDR2 ANQGSEA. CDR3 DNA: TGCAGCGTAGTCCGGGACGGCCAAGAGACCCAGTACTTC. Translating it yields CSVVRDGQETQYF.

The chain links TRBV7-2 to TRBJ2-5, with TRBD1 as a possible D gene (6 bases). The CDR3 contains 16 residues. Looked up from germline, CDR1 is SGHTA and CDR2 is FQGNSA. The ends were cut back, 0 bases at V and 4 bases at J, with 15 bases in the middle. The CDR3 loop reads CASSLAPGAGRETQYF. The CDR3 DNA follows: TGTGCCAGCAGCTTAGCCCCAGGGGCGGGTAGAGAGACCCAGTACTTC.

The chain links TRBV20-1 to TRBJ2-7, with 14 bases that match TRBD2. Trimming cost V 1 base and J 3 bases; bases outside gene matches: 2. In germline, CDR1 is DFQATT, CDR2 SNEGSKA (reference sequence). The CDR3 covers 15 residues. DNA of the CDR3: TGCAGTGCTAGAGGGGGGACTAGCGGGAGCTACGAGCAGTACTTC. This gives the protein CSARGGTSGSYEQYF.

This clonotype has a count of ten or more. Here the CDR3 DNA reads TGTGCCAGCGGATTCTTTGACAGGAACACTGAAGCTTTCTTT. Protein: CASGFFDRNTEAFF. The V and J genes are TRBV6-1 and TRBJ1-1; a weak D match, TRBD1 (5 bases). With 8 bases removed from V and 1 base from J, the gap between germline ends came to 14 bases. There are 14 residues in the CDR3. Germline assignment: CDR1 MNHNS and CDR2 SASEGT.

This clonotype was detected ten times or more. V and J are TRBV2 and TRBJ2-7; no reliable D call. Trimming removed 1 base from V and 6 bases from J, with 4 bases in between. Germline V CDR1 and CDR2: SNHLY, FYNNEI. The CDR3 is 11 residues long. As DNA, the CDR3 is TGTGCCAGCAGTGAAGTGTTCGAGCAGTACTTC. Encoded protein: CASSEVFEQYF.